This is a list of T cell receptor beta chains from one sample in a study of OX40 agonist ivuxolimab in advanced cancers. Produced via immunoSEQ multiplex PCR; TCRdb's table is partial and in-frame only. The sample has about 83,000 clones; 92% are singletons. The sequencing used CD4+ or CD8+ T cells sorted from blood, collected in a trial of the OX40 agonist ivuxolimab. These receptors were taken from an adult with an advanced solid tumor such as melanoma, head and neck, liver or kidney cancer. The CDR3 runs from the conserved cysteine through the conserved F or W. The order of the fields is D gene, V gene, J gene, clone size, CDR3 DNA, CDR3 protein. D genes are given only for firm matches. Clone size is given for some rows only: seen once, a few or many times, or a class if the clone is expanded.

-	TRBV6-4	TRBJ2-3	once	TGTGCCAGTAGTAAGGGGATAGGCACAGATACGCAGTATTTT	CASSKGIGTDTQYF
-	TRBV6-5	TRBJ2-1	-	TGTGCCAGCAATGGCGGGTTCTACAATGAGCAGTTCTTC	CASNGGFYNEQFF
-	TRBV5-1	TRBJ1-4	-	TGCGCCAGCAGTTTTGACAGACGGGAAAAACTGTTTTTT	CASSFDRREKLFF
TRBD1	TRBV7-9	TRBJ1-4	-	TGTGCCAGCAGCCAGACGGGACAGGGGTATGAAAAACTGTTTTTT	CASSQTGQGYEKLFF
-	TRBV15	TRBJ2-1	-	TGTGCCACCAGCAGAGAACCAGGGGGGAGCTCCTACAATGAGCAGTTCTTC	CATSREPGGSSYNEQFF
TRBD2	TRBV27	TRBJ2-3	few	TGTGCCAGCAGTTTAATCCCTAGCGGGGGCACAGATACGCAGTATTTT	CASSLIPSGGTDTQYF
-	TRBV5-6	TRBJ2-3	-	TGTGCCAGCAGCTTTGAGGGCACAGATACGCAGTATTTT	CASSFEGTDTQYF
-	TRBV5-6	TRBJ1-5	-	TGTGCCAGCAGCTCGGGGGGACTGGAGCCCCAGCATTTT	CASSSGGLEPQHF
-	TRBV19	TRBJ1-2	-	TGTGCCAGTAAAGGGGCGCCTAACTATGGCTACACCTTC	CASKGAPNYGYTF
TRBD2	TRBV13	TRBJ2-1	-	TGTGCCGGGGCCGGGGGGATATACAATGAGCAGTTCTTC	CAGAGGIYNEQFF